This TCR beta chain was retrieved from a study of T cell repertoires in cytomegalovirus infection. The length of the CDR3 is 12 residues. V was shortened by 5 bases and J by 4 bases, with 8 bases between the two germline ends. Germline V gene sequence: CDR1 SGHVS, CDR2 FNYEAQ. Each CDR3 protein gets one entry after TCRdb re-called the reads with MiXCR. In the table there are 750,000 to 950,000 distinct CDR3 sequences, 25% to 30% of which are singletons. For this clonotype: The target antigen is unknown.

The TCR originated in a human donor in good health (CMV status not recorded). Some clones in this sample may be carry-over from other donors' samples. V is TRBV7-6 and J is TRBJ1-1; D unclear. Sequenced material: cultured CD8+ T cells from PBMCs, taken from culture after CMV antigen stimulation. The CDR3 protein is CASSMDVTEAFF. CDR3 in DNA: TGTGCCAGCAGCATGGACGTCACTGAAGCTTTCTTT. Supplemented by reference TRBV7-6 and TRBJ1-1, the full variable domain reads GAGVSQSPRYKVTKRGQDVALRCDPISGHVSLYWYRQALGQGPEFLTYFNYEAQQDKSGLPNDRFSAERPEGSISTLTIQRTEQRDSAMYRCASSMDVTEAFFGQGTRLTVV.